This T cell receptor beta chain appears in the sequencing data of a study of early T cells in non-severe SARS-CoV-2 infection. Study information: Sequencing used unsorted whole-blood bulk RNA, so chains lack pairing.

The CDR3 is made up of 15 amino acids. Trimming stripped 4 bases from V and 5 bases from J, with 18 bases between. Germline V gene lookup returns CDR1 SGHDT and CDR2 YYEEEE. Each CDR3 protein is one row after TCRdb ran MiXCR on the 5' RACE reads. Here the sample spans roughly 80,000 distinct CDR3 sequences, around 9.9% being singletons. The sequencing input was whole blood. The rearrangement uses TRBV5-6 and TRBJ2-5; possible D gene TRBD2, 7 bases. The TCR comes from an adult who was a healthcare worker with PCR-confirmed SARS-CoV-2 infection or an uninfected control (not recorded which). The CDR3 region has the DNA TGTGCCAGCAGCCCGGGACTACTAAGGGGGGAGACCCAGTACTTC. Its translation: CASSPGLLRGETQYF.